This T cell receptor (beta chain) was observed in a study of glioma-infiltrating T cells. TCR alpha and beta CDR3 regions were amplified from RNA using iRepertoire nested multiplex PCR. Input was roughly 100-450 ng of tissue mRNA or PBMC total RNA. TCRdb re-derived calls from the multiplex PCR reads in MiXCR, one entry per CDR3 protein. This repertoire shows around 130,000 distinct CDR3 sequences, under 25% found once; its top ten account for approximately 26%. The CDR3 extends over 15 amino acids. J gave up 7 bases and V 5 bases, and 14 bases lay outside the gene matches. Germline assignment: CDR1 DFQATT and CDR2 SNEGSKA (reference sequence). This clonotype was seen ten or more times. Its cognate antigen is unknown. General observations from the study: Above-expected tissue-blood divergence occurred in all gliomas, most in low-grade ones. Very few CDR3 sequences were shared between tissue and blood.

The sequence derives from a human donor with low-grade glioma or glioblastoma, undergoing nonglioma brain surgery, or in good health (not recorded which). Sequencing used glioma tissue, nonneoplastic brain tissue, or PBMCs (not recorded which). The genes are TRBV20-1 and TRBJ1-5, with TRBD1 matching 7 bases. The chain's CDR3 is CSALPGGQSRQPQHF. The CDR3 DNA reads as TGCAGTGCTTTACCCGGGGGACAGAGTCGGCAGCCCCAGCATTTT.